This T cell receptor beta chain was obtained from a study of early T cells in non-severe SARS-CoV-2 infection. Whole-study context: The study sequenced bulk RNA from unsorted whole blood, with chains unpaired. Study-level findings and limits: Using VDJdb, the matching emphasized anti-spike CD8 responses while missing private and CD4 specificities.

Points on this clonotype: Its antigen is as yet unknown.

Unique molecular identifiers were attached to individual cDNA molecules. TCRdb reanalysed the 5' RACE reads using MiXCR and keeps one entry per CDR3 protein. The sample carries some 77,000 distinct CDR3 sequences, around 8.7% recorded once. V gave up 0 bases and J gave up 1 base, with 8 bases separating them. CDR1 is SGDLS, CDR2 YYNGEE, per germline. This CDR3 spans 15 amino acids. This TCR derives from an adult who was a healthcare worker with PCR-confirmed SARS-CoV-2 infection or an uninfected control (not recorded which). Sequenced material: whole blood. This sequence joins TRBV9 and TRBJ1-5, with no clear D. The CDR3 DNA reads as TGTGCCAGCAGCGTAGAGCCCCTCAGCAATCAGCCCCAGCATTTT. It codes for CASSVEPLSNQPQHF.